The clone carrying this TCR beta chain has a count of ten or more. Amplified TCR beta CDR3 regions derived from RNA transcripts. HTBI primers drove first-round RT-PCR of the TCR CDR3. One entry per CDR3 protein, called by TCRdb with MiXCR from the multiplex PCR reads. The sample includes some 270,000 distinct CDR3 sequences, around 24% of them seen just once. The CDR3 covers 15 residues. Germline V gives CDR1 SGHRS, CDR2 YFSETQ. V lost 4 bases and J lost 0, with 13 bases in between. It was 8 to 10 ml of fresh peripheral blood that supplied the PBMCs. The source of the sample is a study of T cells in Graves' hyperthyroidism and ophthalmopathy.

The specimen sequenced was blood. The sequence was collected from a woman between 40 and 50 years old with Graves' ophthalmopathy. The chain is built from TRBV5-1 and TRBJ1-1; perhaps TRBD1 as D (5 bases). The CDR3 region has the DNA TGCGCCAGCAGCCCAGGAGACAGATTGAACACTGAAGCTTTCTTT. This codes for CASSPGDRLNTEAFF.